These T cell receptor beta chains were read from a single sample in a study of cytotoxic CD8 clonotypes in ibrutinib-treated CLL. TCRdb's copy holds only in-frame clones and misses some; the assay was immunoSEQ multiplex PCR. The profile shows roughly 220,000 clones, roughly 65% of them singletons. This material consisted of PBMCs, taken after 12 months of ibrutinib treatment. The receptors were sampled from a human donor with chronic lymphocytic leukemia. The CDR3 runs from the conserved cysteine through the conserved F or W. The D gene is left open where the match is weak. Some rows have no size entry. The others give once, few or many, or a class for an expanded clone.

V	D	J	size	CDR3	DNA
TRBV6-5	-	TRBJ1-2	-	CASSYSRSEDGYTF	TGTGCCAGCAGTTACTCGCGTAGCGAGGATGGCTACACCTTC
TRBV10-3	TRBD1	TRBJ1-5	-	CATLGGDRGQPQHF	TGTGCCACCCTCGGAGGGGACAGGGGTCAGCCCCAGCATTTT
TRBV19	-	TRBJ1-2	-	CASSITGSVYGYTF	TGTGCCAGTAGTATAACAGGGTCTGTCTATGGCTACACCTTC
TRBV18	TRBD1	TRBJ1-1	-	CASSPRDRGAEAFF	TGTGCCAGCTCACCACGGGACAGGGGAGCTGAAGCTTTCTTT
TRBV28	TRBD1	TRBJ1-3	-	CASSSPGGENTIYF	TGTGCCAGCAGTTCCCCAGGGGGCGAAAACACCATATATTTT
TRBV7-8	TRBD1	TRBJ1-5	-	CASSLRPWDRGSTQPQHF	TGTGCCAGCAGCTTAAGGCCATGGGACAGGGGGAGTACGCAGCCCCAGCATTTT
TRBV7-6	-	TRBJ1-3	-	CASSGSPGNTIYF	TGTGCCAGCAGCGGCTCCCCTGGAAACACCATATATTTT
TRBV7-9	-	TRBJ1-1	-	CASSPARGTEAFF	TGTGCCAGCAGCCCCGCGAGAGGGACTGAAGCTTTCTTT
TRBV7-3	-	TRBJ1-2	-	CASSPQRPGPLSNYGYTF	TGTGCCAGCAGCCCCCAAAGGCCCGGCCCACTGTCTAACTATGGCTACACCTTC
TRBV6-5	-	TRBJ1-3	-	CATRHTTSGNTIYF	TGTGCCACACGGCACACTACCTCTGGAAACACCATATATTTT
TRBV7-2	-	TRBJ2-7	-	CASSRRETFYEQYF	TGTGCCAGCAGCCGTCGGGAGACCTTCTACGAGCAGTACTTC
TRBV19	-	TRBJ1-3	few	CASSARGLMGNTIYF	TGTGCCAGTAGTGCGAGGGGACTTATGGGAAACACCATATATTTT
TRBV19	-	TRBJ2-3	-	CASSPPALTQYF	TGTGCCAGTAGTCCGCCGGCCCTTACGCAGTATTTT
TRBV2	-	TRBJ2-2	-	CASRKEETNTGELFF	TGTGCCAGCAGGAAGGAGGAAACGAACACCGGGGAGCTGTTTTTT
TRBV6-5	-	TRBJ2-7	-	CASSYRAGYEQYF	TGTGCCAGCAGTTATCGGGCGGGCTACGAGCAGTACTTC
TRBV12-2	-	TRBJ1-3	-	CASRSGPGNTIYF	TGTGCAAGTCGCTCCGGGCCTGGAAACACCATATATTTT
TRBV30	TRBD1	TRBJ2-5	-	CAWSKGQGVGETQYF	TGTGCCTGGAGTAAGGGACAGGGGGTTGGGGAGACCCAGTACTTC
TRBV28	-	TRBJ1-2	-	CASGFTRARGYTF	TGTGCCAGCGGATTCACGAGGGCTCGGGGCTACACCTTC
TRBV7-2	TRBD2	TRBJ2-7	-	CASSLLAGESYEQYF	TGTGCCAGCAGCTTACTAGCGGGAGAATCCTACGAGCAGTACTTC
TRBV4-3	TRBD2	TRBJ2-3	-	CASSQGDYPDTQYF	TGCGCCAGCAGCCAAGGGGACTACCCAGATACGCAGTATTTT
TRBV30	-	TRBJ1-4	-	CAWRDLAKMFF	TGTGCCTGGAGGGACCTCGCGAAGATGTTTTTT
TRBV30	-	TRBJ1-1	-	CAWGYRDLNTEAFF	TGTGCCTGGGGCTACAGGGACCTGAACACTGAAGCTTTCTTT
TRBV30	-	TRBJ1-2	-	CASEGRPWSYGYTF	TGTGCCTCCGAGGGCCGGCCCTGGAGCTATGGCTACACCTTC
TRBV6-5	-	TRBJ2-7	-	CASSLTGHLRYEQYF	TGTGCCAGCAGTTTAACAGGGCACCTCCGTTACGAGCAGTACTTC
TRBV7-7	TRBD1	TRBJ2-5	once	CASSFAGGRETQYF	TGTGCTAGCAGCTTTGCAGGGGGCCGAGAGACCCAGTACTTC
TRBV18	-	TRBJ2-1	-	CASSLTGNNEQFF	TGTGCCAGCTCATTAACAGGGAACAATGAGCAGTTCTTC
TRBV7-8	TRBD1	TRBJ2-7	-	CASSRKGQGDYF	TGTGCCAGCAGCCGGAAGGGTCAGGGGGATTACTTC
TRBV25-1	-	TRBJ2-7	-	CASMELYEQYF	TGTGCCAGTATGGAGCTCTACGAGCAGTACTTC
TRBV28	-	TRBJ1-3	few	CASRRRDSGRSGNTIYF	TGTGCCAGCAGGCGCCGTGACTCAGGGAGGTCGGGGAACACCATATATTTT
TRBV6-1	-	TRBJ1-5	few	CASREGTDQPQHF	TGTGCCAGCAGGGAGGGTACCGATCAGCCCCAGCATTTT
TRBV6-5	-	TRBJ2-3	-	CASSYSGTGKDTQYF	TGTGCCAGCAGTTACTCGGGAACAGGGAAAGATACGCAGTATTTT
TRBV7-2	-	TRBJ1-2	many	CASSLVRYGYTF	TGTGCCAGCAGCTTAGTACGCTATGGCTACACCTTC
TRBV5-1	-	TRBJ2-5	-	CASSLSQETQYF	TGCGCCAGCAGCTTGAGCCAAGAGACCCAGTACTTC
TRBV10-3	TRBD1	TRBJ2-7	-	CAISPFGQVRREQYF	TGTGCCATCAGTCCTTTCGGACAGGTCCGTCGCGAGCAGTACTTC
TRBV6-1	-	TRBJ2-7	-	CASSEGFRTPEQYF	TGTGCCAGCAGTGAAGGCTTCCGGACCCCGGAGCAGTACTTC
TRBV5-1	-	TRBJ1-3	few	CASSLGDRLFSGNTIYF	TGCGCCAGCAGCTTGGGTGACAGATTGTTCTCTGGAAACACCATATATTTT
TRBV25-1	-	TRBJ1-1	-	CASSDGGLGVTEAFF	TGTGCCAGCAGTGACGGGGGCCTGGGTGTCACTGAAGCTTTCTTT
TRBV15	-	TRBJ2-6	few	CATSRKRSGANVLTF	TGTGCCACCAGCAGAAAACGCTCTGGGGCCAACGTCCTGACTTTC
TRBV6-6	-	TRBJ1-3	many	CASSSRPDSFGNTIYF	TGTGCCAGCAGTTCCCGGCCGGACAGCTTCGGAAACACCATATATTTT
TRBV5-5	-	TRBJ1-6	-	CASSLGWKQGSPLHF	TGTGCCAGCAGCTTGGGGTGGAAACAAGGTTCACCCCTCCACTTT
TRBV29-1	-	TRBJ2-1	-	CSVHYNEQFF	TGCAGCGTCCACTACAATGAGCAGTTCTTC
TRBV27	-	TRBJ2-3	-	CASSLNGGQRHTDTQYF	TGTGCCAGCAGTTTAAACGGGGGCCAGCGTCACACAGATACGCAGTATTTT
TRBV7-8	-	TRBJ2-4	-	CASSPPSDIQYF	TGTGCCAGCAGCCCTCCTAGCGACATTCAGTACTTC
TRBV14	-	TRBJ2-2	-	CASSQVAGVTGELFF	TGTGCCAGCAGCCAAGTCGCCGGGGTCACCGGGGAGCTGTTTTTT
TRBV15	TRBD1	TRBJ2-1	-	CAASRDNRGPYNEQFF	TGTGCCGCCAGCAGAGATAACAGGGGGCCATACAATGAGCAGTTCTTC
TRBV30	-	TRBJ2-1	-	CAWSLVLGASHEQFF	TGTGCCTGGAGTCTGGTATTGGGAGCGTCGCATGAGCAGTTCTTC
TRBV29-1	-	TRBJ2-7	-	CSVGNRDFTYEQYF	TGCAGCGTTGGGAACCGGGATTTTACCTACGAGCAGTACTTC
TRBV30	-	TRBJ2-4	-	CAWTPAAGKNIQYF	TGTGCCTGGACCCCCGCGGCAGGCAAAAACATTCAGTACTTC
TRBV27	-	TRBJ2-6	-	CASSLFRSGANVLTF	TGTGCCAGCAGTTTATTCCGCTCTGGGGCCAACGTCCTGACTTTC
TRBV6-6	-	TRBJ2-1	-	CASTTPGNEQFF	TGTGCCAGCACCACCCCGGGGAATGAGCAGTTCTTC
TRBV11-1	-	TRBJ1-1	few	CASSSTRNTEAFF	TGTGCCAGCAGCTCGACAAGGAACACTGAAGCTTTCTTT
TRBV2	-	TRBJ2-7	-	CASRPRPDSAPYEQYF	TGTGCCAGCAGGCCAAGACCCGATAGCGCCCCGTACGAGCAGTACTTC
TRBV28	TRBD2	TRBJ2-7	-	CATSTSGRPYEQYF	TGTGCCACCTCGACTAGCGGGAGACCCTACGAGCAGTACTTC